The next 30 T cell receptor beta chains were all read from a single sample in a study of T-cell reconstitution after alpha-beta-depleted transplantation in children. Unique molecular identifiers were built into the TCRbeta library. TCRdb analysed the PCR reads with MiXCR anew, one entry per CDR3 protein. Of fewer than 150,000 distinct CDR3 sequences listed, 8% to 10% are singletons. Sequences were derived from PBMCs, mostly from graft donor cells, sampled 180 days after TCRalphabeta/CD19-depleted stem cell transplant. All receptors derive from a girl under three years old who had a stem cell transplant for combined immunodeficiency, so the T cells may come from the graft donor.

This clonotype was counted only a few times. V and J are TRBV7-3 and TRBJ2-2; tentative D call: TRBD2 (5 bases). V lost 5 bases and J lost 4, with 17 bases in between. Germline-derived CDR1 and CDR2 are SGHTA and FQGTGA. There are 16 residues in the CDR3. The CDR3 spells CASSPAAARGTGELFF. CDR3 nucleotides: TGTGCCAGCAGCCCCGCGGCCGCCCGGGGCACCGGGGAGCTGTTTTTT.

The V call is TRBV4-1, the J call TRBJ2-2; TRBD1 matches at 7 bases. Germline lookup yields CDR1 MGHRA and CDR2 YSYEKL. The CDR3 covers 17 residues. V was pared by 4 bases and J by 2 bases, with 10 bases of the junction left unmatched. CDR3 in DNA: TGCGCCAGCAGCCTTCCCGGACAGGCTGCCAACACCGGGGAGCTGTTTTTT. This gives the protein CASSLPGQAANTGELFF.

This clonotype has at least ten counts. This chain joins TRBV3-1 and TRBJ2-7; 8 nucleotides agree with TRBD1. Losses at the gene ends were 0 bases for V and 5 bases for J; bases not matched to a gene: 9. Germline-derived CDR1 and CDR2 are LGHDT and YNNKEL (reference sequence). CDR3 size: 16 residues. The CDR3 is CASSQDGRQGINEQYF. The CDR3 region has the DNA TGTGCCAGCAGCCAAGATGGGAGACAGGGGATAAACGAGCAGTACTTC.

This clonotype has only a few counts. The V and J genes are TRBV5-1 and TRBJ1-4, with D unresolved. CDR3 size: 15 residues. The germline V gene encodes CDR1 SGHRS and CDR2 YFSETQ. The germline V and J ends were trimmed by 4 bases and 6 bases, with 16 bases remaining between them. The CDR3: CASSSWSTADEKLFF. DNA of the CDR3: TGCGCCAGCAGCAGCTGGTCGACCGCTGATGAAAAACTGTTTTTT.

V is TRBV10-3 and J is TRBJ2-7; unclear D gene. This CDR3 has 15 amino acids. CDR1 and CDR2 from the germline V gene are ENHRY and SYGVKD. V lost 5 bases and J 3 bases, leaving 17 bases between the germline ends. CDR3: CAISKRSKGHYEQYF. The CDR3 DNA is TGTGCCATCAGTAAACGGTCAAAGGGTCACTACGAGCAGTACTTC.

This clonotype has more than one count but fewer than ten. The rearrangement joins TRBV10-3 to TRBJ2-3, with a tentative D call TRBD1 (6 bases). The CDR3 covers 14 residues. The V and J ends lost 6 bases and 5 bases respectively, with 15 bases between them. The germline V gene has CDR1 ENHRY and CDR2 SYGVKD. The CDR3 reads CAISWTVGRDTQYF. In nucleotides, the CDR3 is TGTGCCATCAGCTGGACAGTAGGGCGAGATACGCAGTATTTT.

This clonotype was seen a few times. The genes are TRBV11-2 and TRBJ2-3; 8 bases are a match to TRBD2. Germline CDR1 SGHAT, CDR2 FQNNGV. The CDR3 extends over 16 amino acids. Trimming took 0 bases from V and 0 from J; bases not matched to a gene: 2. CDR3 nucleotide sequence: TGTGCCAGCAGCTTAGAACCTAGCGGGAGCACAGATACGCAGTATTTT. Translation gives CASSLEPSGSTDTQYF.

A few counts support this clonotype. This chain connects TRBV12-3 or TRBV12-4 to TRBJ2-3, with 7 bases lining up with TRBD1. J lost 3 bases, V lost 4 bases, and 7 bases had no gene match. The CDR3 is made up of 15 amino acids. CDR3 residues: CASSSRGLRTDTQYF. In DNA form, the CDR3 reads TGTGCCAGCAGTTCTAGGGGGCTGAGGACAGATACGCAGTATTTT.

This clonotype appeared many times. This chain joins TRBV7-2 and TRBJ2-2; 13 bases align to TRBD2. Germline V gene sequence: CDR1 SGHTA, CDR2 FQGNSA. With 2 bases clipped from V and 6 bases from J, the junction kept 9 bases outside the gene matches. The CDR3 has 18 residues. The CDR3 coding sequence is TGTGCCAGCAGCTTATCGACTAGCGGGGGGTCTGTTCCCGGGGAGCTGTTTTTT. Protein sequence: CASSLSTSGGSVPGELFF.

The sample holds a few counts of this clonotype. The chain uses TRBV5-1 and TRBJ2-1; D unclear. The V gene's germline CDR1 is SGHRS and CDR2 YFSETQ. The CDR3 runs 13 residues. Between the trimmed V and J ends, which lost 6 bases and 0 bases, there was a span of 7 bases. The CDR3 bases are TGCGCCAGCACCGATACCTCCTACAATGAGCAGTTCTTC. Translated: CASTDTSYNEQFF. The full variable domain, completed using reference TRBV5-1 and TRBJ2-1, is KAGVTQTPRYLIKTRGQQVTLSCSPISGHRSVSWYQQTPGQGLQFLFEYFSETQRNKGNFPGRFSGRQFSNSRSEMNVSTLELGDSALYLCASTDTSYNEQFFGPGTRLTVL.

This clonotype was found a few times. V usage is TRBV7-2 and J usage is TRBJ2-7; TRBD1 might be the D (6 bases). The V gene's germline CDR1 is SGHTA and CDR2 FQGNSA. The V end lost 1 base, the J end lost 0 bases, and 13 bases lay between the germline ends. The CDR3 is 16 amino acids. CDR3 nucleotides: TGTGCCAGCAGCTTAGGAGGGGCAGGGGCCTCCTACGAGCAGTACTTC. It yields the protein CASSLGGAGASYEQYF.

This clonotype came up many times. This sequence joins TRBV11-1 and TRBJ2-3; 7 positions match TRBD1. Losses at the gene ends were 4 bases for V and 2 bases for J; bases not matched to a gene: 15. The germline V gene has CDR1 SGHAT and CDR2 FQDESV (reference sequence). This CDR3 is built from 18 residues. The CDR3 nucleotides read TGTGCCAGCAGCTCCCTAGTGGGGACAGTCGGGTTCACAGATACGCAGTATTTT. Its translation: CASSSLVGTVGFTDTQYF.

The table lists this clonotype with a few counts. The chain combines TRBV6-1 with TRBJ1-5; D possibly corresponds to TRBD1 (5 bases). The CDR3 runs to 13 residues. V lost 6 bases, J lost 5 bases, and 11 bases lay in between. The germline V gene encodes CDR1 MNHNS and CDR2 SASEGT. The CDR3 sequence is CASSPDRDQPQHF. The CDR3 DNA reads TGTGCCAGCAGCCCCGACAGAGATCAGCCCCAGCATTTT.

CDR3 sequence: CSVEGIGTSGESQAYEQYF. CDR3 nucleotides: TGCAGCGTTGAAGGGATCGGGACTAGCGGGGAAAGTCAAGCCTACGAGCAGTACTTC. The chain joins TRBV29-1 to TRBJ2-7; the match to TRBD2 covers 13 bases. The trim removed 1 base at V and 2 bases at J, leaving 14 bases unmatched. Germline CDR1 reads SQVTM; CDR2 reads ANQGSEA. The CDR3 sequence is 19 residues long.

This clonotype was recorded at least ten times. CDR3 protein: CSAGAGYGYTF. The CDR3, as DNA: TGCAGCGCTGGGGCGGGCTATGGCTACACCTTC. The V gene is TRBV29-1, the J gene TRBJ1-2, with a tentative D call TRBD1 (5 bases). V was trimmed by 7 bases and J by 4 bases, leaving 10 bases between them. This CDR3 is 11 amino acids long. CDR1 and CDR2 from the germline V gene are SQVTM and ANQGSEA.

The chain employs TRBV6-5 and TRBJ1-1; no clear D. CDR1 and CDR2 (germline): MNHEY, SVGAGI. The CDR3 runs 14 residues. V was pared by 0 bases and J by 1 base, with 6 bases between. The CDR3 nucleotides are TGTGCCAGCAGTTACTCGGGAGGGAACACTGAAGCTTTCTTT. Protein product: CASSYSGGNTEAFF.

In its sample, this clonotype was seen a few times. The V call is TRBV20-1, the J call TRBJ2-5; 8 positions agree with TRBD2. J lost 4 bases, V lost 0 bases, and 4 bases had no gene match. Germline V gives CDR1 DFQATT, CDR2 SNEGSKA (reference sequence). This CDR3 contains 14 residues. The CDR3 reads CSAREPGGRETQYF. CDR3 nucleotide sequence: TGCAGTGCTAGAGAGCCGGGAGGGCGAGAGACCCAGTACTTC.

This clonotype was seen a few times. The chain links TRBV6-1 to TRBJ1-4; D call uncertain. Trimming pared 5 bases from V and 8 bases from J, leaving 12 bases between. Germline CDR1 reads MNHNS; CDR2 reads SASEGT. The CDR3 has 13 amino acids. The CDR3 protein is CASSPRTIEKLFF. The CDR3 nucleotides read TGTGCCAGCAGTCCGCGGACGATCGAAAAACTGTTTTTT.

This clonotype was counted only a few times. The genes are TRBV6-1 and TRBJ1-4, with D tentatively TRBD1 (6 bases). The CDR3 is made up of 16 amino acids. Trimming took 6 bases from V and 6 from J, leaving 20 bases between them. Germline values: CDR1 MNHNS, CDR2 SASEGT. CDR3 nucleotide sequence: TGTGCCAGCAGAACGACGCAGGGGAGGCGCGATGAAAAACTGTTTTTT. Encoded protein: CASRTTQGRRDEKLFF.

There are a few counts of this clonotype. The chain combines TRBV5-1 with TRBJ2-5; D not certain. The CDR3 consists of 14 residues. Trimming cost V 0 bases and J 4 bases, with 10 bases left between them. In germline, CDR1 is SGHRS, CDR2 YFSETQ. CDR3 protein: CASSLVPTGETQYF. Written as DNA, the CDR3 is TGCGCCAGCAGCTTGGTTCCGACGGGAGAGACCCAGTACTTC.

The chain joins TRBV28 to TRBJ2-5; D remains ambiguous. The V and J ends lost 6 bases and 0 bases respectively, with 17 bases between them. The CDR3 length is 16 residues. Germline CDR1 is MDHEN and CDR2 is SYDVKM. The CDR3 here is CASRRPGRMYQETQYF. CDR3 coding DNA: TGTGCCAGCAGGCGACCCGGCAGAATGTACCAAGAGACCCAGTACTTC.

Of note for this clonotype: Sequence at one end of the junction differs from germline and may be a read error. The genes are TRBV5-6 and TRBJ1-5; a weak D match, TRBD1 (6 bases). The CDR3 loop spans 13 amino acids. Germline-derived CDR1 and CDR2 are SGHDT and YYEEEE. CDR3 in amino acids: CASSLGGYQHQHF. Here the CDR3 DNA reads TGTGCCAGCAGCTTAGGGGGGTATCAGCACCAGCATTTT. Full variable domain (rest looked up from reference TRBV5-6 and TRBJ1-5): DAGVTQSPTHLIKTRGQQVTLRCSPKSGHDTVSWYQQALGQGPQFIFQYYEEEERQRGNFPDRFSGHQFPNYSSELNVNALLLGDSALYLCASSLGGYQHQHFGDGTRLSIL.

The sample holds a few counts of this clonotype. The genes are TRBV12-3 or TRBV12-4 and TRBJ1-2, with TRBD1 matching over 9 bases. After removal of 7 bases from V and 4 bases from J, the junction contained 7 bases not matched to a gene. The CDR3 covers 14 residues. Here the CDR3 DNA reads TGTGCCAGCACCTTACAGGGGGCAATCTATGGCTACACCTTC. It specifies CASTLQGAIYGYTF.

The CDR3 nucleotides are TGTGCCAGCAGGATAGCGGGGGGCTACGAGCAGTACTTC. It codes for CASRIAGGYEQYF. The chain uses TRBV2 and TRBJ2-7; 10 positions agree with TRBD2. This CDR3 spans 13 amino acids. V lost 6 bases and J lost 3; bases outside the gene matches: 2. Germline V gives CDR1 SNHLY, CDR2 FYNNEI.

This clonotype showed up just a few times. V is TRBV7-9 and J is TRBJ2-3; 14 bases fit TRBD2. V gave up 0 bases and J gave up 4 bases; unmatched junction bases: 3. The CDR3 is 17 amino acids. Per the germline V gene, CDR1 is SEHNR and CDR2 is FQNEAQ (reference sequence). CDR3 nucleotides: TGTGCCAGCAGCTTAGCGCAGACTAGCGGGGGGGCAGATACGCAGTATTTT. Translated: CASSLAQTSGGADTQYF.

The chain employs TRBV12-3 or TRBV12-4 and TRBJ2-5; D perhaps matches TRBD2 (6 bases). This CDR3 has 14 amino acids. V lost 5 bases and J 4 bases, leaving 14 bases between the germline ends. The CDR3 DNA sequence: TGTGCCAGCAGTCCTAGCGAGCAGTCAGAGACCCAGTACTTC. Protein sequence: CASSPSEQSETQYF.

This sequence joins TRBV20-1 and TRBJ2-5; 9 bases are a match to TRBD1. This CDR3 has 15 amino acids. With V trimmed by 0 bases and J by 5 bases, 7 bases remained unmatched. Germline V gives CDR1 DFQATT, CDR2 SNEGSKA (reference sequence). The CDR3: CSARDNGGQGETQYF. In DNA form, the CDR3 reads TGCAGTGCTAGAGATAATGGTGGACAGGGGGAGACCCAGTACTTC.

This clonotype was found many times. The rearrangement joins TRBV6-1 to TRBJ1-4; possibly TRBD1 for D (6 bases). This CDR3 region has 15 residues. V gave up 2 bases and J gave up 8 bases, with 15 bases separating them. Germline CDR1 is MNHNS and CDR2 is SASEGT. CDR3 bases: TGTGCCAGCAGTGAAAGGGGGGGCGCAAAGGAAAAACTGTTTTTT. This sequence encodes CASSERGGAKEKLFF.

This clonotype was found a few times. The CDR3 DNA follows: TGTGCCAGCAGTATAAGTCTTGGGCACAATGAGCAGTTCTTC. This sequence encodes CASSISLGHNEQFF. This rearrangement joins TRBV12-3 or TRBV12-4 to TRBJ2-1; D not certain. The CDR3 spans 14 residues. V lost 5 bases and J lost 5, with 13 bases in between.

This clonotype was detected a few times. The chain recombines TRBV7-9 with TRBJ2-1, with unresolved D. Germline V gene sequence: CDR1 SEHNR, CDR2 FQNEAQ (reference sequence). The V gene lost 0 bases and the J gene lost 5 bases, with 14 bases spanning the gap. CDR3 length: 16 residues. The CDR3 DNA sequence: TGTGCCAGCAGCTTAGCGCTGACGGATACTAACAATGAGCAGTTCTTC. Translation gives CASSLALTDTNNEQFF.